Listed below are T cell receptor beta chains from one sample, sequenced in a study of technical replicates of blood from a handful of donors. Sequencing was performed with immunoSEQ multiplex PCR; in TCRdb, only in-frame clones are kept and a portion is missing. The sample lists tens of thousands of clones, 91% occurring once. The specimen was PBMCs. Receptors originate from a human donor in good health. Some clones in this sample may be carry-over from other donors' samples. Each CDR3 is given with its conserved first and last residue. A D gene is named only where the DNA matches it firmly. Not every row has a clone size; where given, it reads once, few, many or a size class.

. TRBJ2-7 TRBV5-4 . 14 TGTGCCAGCAGCCGAGCAGGGATAGCCTACGAGCAGTACTTC CASSRAGIAYEQYF
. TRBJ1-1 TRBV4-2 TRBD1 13 TGTGCCAGCAGCCCCAACCAAGGGGGCGAAGCTTTCTTT CASSPNQGGEAFF
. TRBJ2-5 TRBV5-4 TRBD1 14 TGTGCCAGCAGCGTCCGGGACAGGGGTGAGACCCAGTACTTC CASSVRDRGETQYF
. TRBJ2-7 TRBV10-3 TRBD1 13 TGTGCCACGATCGACAGGGGTATGTACGAGCAGTACTTC CATIDRGMYEQYF
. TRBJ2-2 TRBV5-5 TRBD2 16 TGTGCCAGCAGGAGGACTAGCGGGACAGTTTCCGGGGAGCTGTTTTTT CASRRTSGTVSGELFF
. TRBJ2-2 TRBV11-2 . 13 TGTGCCAGCAGCTTGCGGAGAGTGGGGGAGCTGTTTTTT CASSLRRVGELFF
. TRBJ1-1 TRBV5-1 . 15 TGCGCCAGCAGCCCAACCGGGACAAGGAACACTGAAGCTTTCTTT CASSPTGTRNTEAFF
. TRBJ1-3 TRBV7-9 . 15 TGTGCCAGCAGCCCTCCGTTCAGGTTGGGAAACACCATATATTTT CASSPPFRLGNTIYF
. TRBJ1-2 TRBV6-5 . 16 TGTGCCAGCAGTTACTCGAGAGGGCAGGGGCGCAAGGGCTACACCTTC CASSYSRGQGRKGYTF
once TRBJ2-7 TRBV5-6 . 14 TGTGCCAGCAGCTTGGTTGGCGGACAGAACGAGCAGTACTTC CASSLVGGQNEQYF
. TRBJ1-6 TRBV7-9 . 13 TGTGCCAGCAGCTTACCACTTCATTCACCCCTCCACTTT CASSLPLHSPLHF
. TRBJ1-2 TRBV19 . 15 TGTGCCAGTAGTCTCCCGGGGGGCGGTAACTATGGCTACACCTTC CASSLPGGGNYGYTF
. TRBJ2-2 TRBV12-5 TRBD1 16 TGTGCTAGTTCAAGAGGGACAGCGATTCTCACCGGGGAGCTGTTTTTT CASSRGTAILTGELFF
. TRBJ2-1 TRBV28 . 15 TGTGCCAGCAGTGGCTACTCAGGCTCCTACAATGAGCAGTTCTTC CASSGYSGSYNEQFF
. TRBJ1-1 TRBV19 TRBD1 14 TGTGCCAGTAGTCCGCGGACAGGCCCCACTGAAGCTTTCTTT CASSPRTGPTEAFF
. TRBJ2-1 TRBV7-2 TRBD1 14 TGTGCCAGCAGCGGACAGGGTACTTTAAATGAGCAGTTCTTC CASSGQGTLNEQFF
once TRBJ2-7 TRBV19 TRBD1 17 TGTGCCAGTAGTATATTTGGGATCGGGACAGCTCCCTACGAGCAGTACTTC CASSIFGIGTAPYEQYF
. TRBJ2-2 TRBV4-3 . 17 TGCGCCAGCAGCCAAGAGGCCCGCAACCCGAACACCGGGGAGCTGTTTTTT CASSQEARNPNTGELFF
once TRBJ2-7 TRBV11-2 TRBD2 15 TGTGCCAGCAGCTCCAGTAGCGGGGGGAACTACGAGCAGTACTTC CASSSSSGGNYEQYF
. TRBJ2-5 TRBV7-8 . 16 TGTGCCAGCAGTCCTTTTAGCTGGGGGCTACAAGAGACCCAGTACTTC CASSPFSWGLQETQYF
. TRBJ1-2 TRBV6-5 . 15 TGTGCCAGCAGTTACGACTCCCGGGCCGGGGGGGGCTACACCTTC CASSYDSRAGGGYTF
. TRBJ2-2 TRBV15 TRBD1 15 TGTGCCACCAGCGTTCGACAGGGCGGCACCGGGGAGCTGTTTTTT CATSVRQGGTGELFF
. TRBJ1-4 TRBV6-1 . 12 TGTGCCAGCAGTGAATGGTCGGGAAAACTGTTTTTT CASSEWSGKLFF
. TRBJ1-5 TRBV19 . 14 TGTGCCAGTAGTATCCCGCAGGGAAGTCAGCCCCAGCATTTT CASSIPQGSQPQHF
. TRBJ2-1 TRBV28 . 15 TGTGCCAGCAGTTTAGCTGCAGGGCCCTACAATGAGCAGTTCTTC CASSLAAGPYNEQFF
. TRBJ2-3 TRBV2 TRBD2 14 TGTGCCAGCAGGACTAGCGGGAATGTAGATACGCAGTATTTT CASRTSGNVDTQYF
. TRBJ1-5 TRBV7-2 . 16 TGTGCCAGCAGCTTAGACTCTTCGAGGACACATCAGCCCCAGCATTTT CASSLDSSRTHQPQHF
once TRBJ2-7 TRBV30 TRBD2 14 TGTGCCTGGAGTGTGGTAGCGGGGGCCTACGAGCAGTACTTC CAWSVVAGAYEQYF
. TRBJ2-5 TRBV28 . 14 TGTGCCAGCAGTCGAGCCCGGGGCCAAGAGACCCAGTACTTC CASSRARGQETQYF
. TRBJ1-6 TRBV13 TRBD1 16 TGTGCCAGCAGCTTAATCTGGGACAGGGGCAATTCACCCCTCCACTTT CASSLIWDRGNSPLHF
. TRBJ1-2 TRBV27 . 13 TGTGCCAGCAGGCTGGACAGAAACTATGGCTACACCTTC CASRLDRNYGYTF
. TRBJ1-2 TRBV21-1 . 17 TGTGCCAGCAGCAAAGGTTTCACCGGGACAGGGGACTATGGCTACACCTTC CASSKGFTGTGDYGYTF
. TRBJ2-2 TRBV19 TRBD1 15 TGTGCCAGACTACGGGACAGGGGATCGACCGGGGAGCTGTTTTTT CARLRDRGSTGELFF
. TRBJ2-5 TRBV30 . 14 TGTGCCTGGGGACCGGGGACATTCACGGGGACCCAGTACTTC CAWGPGTFTGTQYF
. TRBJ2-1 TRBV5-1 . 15 TGCGCCAGCAGCTTGGTGGGGGCGGAGTGGAATGAGCAGTTCTTC CASSLVGAEWNEQFF
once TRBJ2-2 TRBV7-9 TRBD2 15 TGTGCCAGCAGCTCGACTAGCGGAGACACCGGGGAGCTGTTTTTT CASSSTSGDTGELFF
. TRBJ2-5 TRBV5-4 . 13 TGTGCCAGCAGCTTGTTTCAGGGGAGCACCCAGTACTTC CASSLFQGSTQYF
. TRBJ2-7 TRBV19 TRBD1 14 TGTGCCAGTAGTATATCTGCGACAGGGGGATTTCAGTACTTC CASSISATGGFQYF
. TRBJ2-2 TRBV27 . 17 TGTGCCAGCAGTTACGGGTTGAGCGCCCTAACCCCCGGGGAGCTGTTTTTT CASSYGLSALTPGELFF
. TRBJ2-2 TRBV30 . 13 TGTGCCTGGAGAGCGTCGAACACCGGGGAGCTGTTTTTT CAWRASNTGELFF
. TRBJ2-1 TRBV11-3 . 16 TGTGCCAGCAGCGACTCGGGCAGGGTGGTCGCCAATGAGCAGTTCTTC CASSDSGRVVANEQFF
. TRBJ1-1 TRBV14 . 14 TGTGCCAGCAGTCAAAACAGGGCAGGGTCTGAAGCTTTCTTT CASSQNRAGSEAFF
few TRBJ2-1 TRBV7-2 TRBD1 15 TGTGCCAGCATCGACAGGGGGAGCTCCTACAATGAGCAGTTCTTC CASIDRGSSYNEQFF
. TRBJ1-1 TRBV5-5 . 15 TGTGCCAGCAGCTTGGGATTCAGGGATCGGACTGAAGCTTTCTTT CASSLGFRDRTEAFF
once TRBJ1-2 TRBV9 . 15 TGTGCCAGCAGCCTCGCAGCGACGGGAGGCTCGAGCTACACCTTC CASSLAATGGSSYTF
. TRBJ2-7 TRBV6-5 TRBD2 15 TGTGCCAGCAGTTACTCGCTAGCGGGATCCTACGAGCAGTACTTC CASSYSLAGSYEQYF
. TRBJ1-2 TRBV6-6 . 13 TGTGCCAGCAGCCCCATGGGCAACTATGGCTACACCTTC CASSPMGNYGYTF
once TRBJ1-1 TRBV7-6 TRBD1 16 TGTGCCAGCAGCTTCGGGACAGGGGGCACGAACACTGAAGCTTTCTTT CASSFGTGGTNTEAFF
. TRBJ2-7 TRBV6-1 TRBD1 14 TGTGCCAGCAACCCGGACAGGGGTACCTACGAGCAGTACTTC CASNPDRGTYEQYF